A selection of T cell receptor beta chains follows, all from one sample in a study of cytomegalovirus exposure and HLA in healthy donors. Some clones are missing from TCRdb's copy, which holds only in-frame ones; the method was immunoSEQ multiplex PCR. Among about 100,000 clones listed, roughly 70% were seen once. Material for sequencing was PBMCs. All receptors come from a man between 35 and 55 years old in good health and CMV-seropositive. CDR3s include the opening cysteine and the closing phenylalanine or tryptophan. D genes are given only for firm matches. Clone sizes are given selectively: once, few, many, or a class where the clone is expanded.

v_gene: TRBV16; d_gene: TRBD1; abundance: -; j_gene: TRBJ1-2; CDR3aa: CASSHPGQGLDYGYTF; CDR3nt: TGTGCCAGCAGCCATCCGGGACAGGGATTGGACTATGGCTACACCTTC
v_gene: TRBV6-5; d_gene: TRBD2; abundance: -; j_gene: TRBJ2-7; CDR3aa: CASSYAETSSPYEQYF; CDR3nt: TGTGCCAGCAGTTACGCCGAGACTAGCAGTCCCTACGAGCAGTACTTC
v_gene: TRBV7-9; d_gene: -; abundance: few; j_gene: TRBJ2-7; CDR3aa: CASSLAGTSYEQYF; CDR3nt: TGTGCCAGCAGCTTGGCCGGGACAAGTTACGAGCAGTACTTC
v_gene: TRBV6-5; d_gene: -; abundance: -; j_gene: TRBJ1-1; CDR3aa: CASSYSEGLVEAFF; CDR3nt: TGTGCCAGCAGTTACTCGGAGGGGTTGGTAGAAGCTTTCTTT
v_gene: TRBV5-4; d_gene: TRBD2; abundance: few; j_gene: TRBJ2-5; CDR3aa: CASSLFQREGRETQYF; CDR3nt: TGTGCCAGCAGCTTGTTTCAGCGGGAGGGCAGAGAGACCCAGTACTTC
v_gene: TRBV4-1; d_gene: TRBD1; abundance: -; j_gene: TRBJ1-4; CDR3aa: CASSQGQGATNEKLFF; CDR3nt: TGCGCCAGCAGCCAAGGACAGGGGGCAACTAATGAAAAACTGTTTTTT
v_gene: TRBV5-4; d_gene: TRBD1; abundance: -; j_gene: TRBJ1-5; CDR3aa: CASSPRTGGIEGNQPQHF; CDR3nt: TGTGCCAGCAGCCCCAGGACAGGGGGAATTGAGGGCAATCAGCCCCAGCATTTT
v_gene: TRBV9; d_gene: -; abundance: -; j_gene: TRBJ1-3; CDR3aa: CASSPPAWTSSGDTIYF; CDR3nt: TGTGCCAGCAGCCCGCCTGCCTGGACTTCCTCCGGGGACACCATATATTTT
v_gene: TRBV25-1; d_gene: -; abundance: -; j_gene: TRBJ2-1; CDR3aa: CASSPGLPEQFF; CDR3nt: TGTGCCAGCAGTCCCGGACTCCCTGAGCAGTTCTTC
v_gene: TRBV5-1; d_gene: TRBD2; abundance: once; j_gene: TRBJ2-1; CDR3aa: CASSPTSGPSYNEQFF; CDR3nt: TGCGCCAGCAGCCCTACTAGCGGCCCCTCCTACAATGAGCAGTTCTTC
v_gene: TRBV6-5; d_gene: TRBD1; abundance: -; j_gene: TRBJ1-5; CDR3aa: CASSYRQGTNQPQHF; CDR3nt: TGTGCCAGCAGTTACCGACAGGGGACCAATCAGCCCCAGCATTTT
v_gene: TRBV7-9; d_gene: -; abundance: few; j_gene: TRBJ2-7; CDR3aa: CASSLSSTRLEQYF; CDR3nt: TGTGCCAGCAGCTTAAGTTCGACGAGGCTAGAGCAGTACTTC
v_gene: TRBV6-1; d_gene: TRBD1; abundance: -; j_gene: TRBJ2-6; CDR3aa: CASSGGQGTNVLTF; CDR3nt: TGTGCCAGCAGTGGGGGACAGGGCACCAACGTCCTGACTTTC
v_gene: TRBV27; d_gene: TRBD1; abundance: once; j_gene: TRBJ1-2; CDR3aa: CASSFADRGPYGYTF; CDR3nt: TGTGCCAGCAGTTTCGCCGACAGGGGACCCTATGGCTACACCTTC